What follows describes a single T cell receptor (beta chain). Its specificity is unknown. The protocol was immunoSEQ multiplex PCR, while the TCRdb copy is restricted to in-frame clones and leaves out a portion. Counted here are roughly 89,000 clones, roughly 91% occurring once; the ten biggest clones make up roughly 3.9%. Trimming removed 2 bases from V and 0 bases from J, with 8 bases in between. Germline V lookup: CDR1 SGHAT, CDR2 FQNNGV. The CDR3 is 15 residues long. The data stem from a study of T cells in localized non-small cell lung cancer. Points from the study as a whole: Adjacent lung had a median about 57 of the 100 largest tumor clones. The tumor had only one region sequenced, so heterogeneity remains possible. Increased T cell density in blood showed an association with longer overall survival. Maximal T cell clonality occurred in uninvolved adjacent lung, with tumor ranking below it.

The chain links TRBV11-2 to TRBJ1-3; no definite D call. Sequenced here: PBMCs, sampled before any cancer treatment. The receptor was isolated from a woman aged 40-75 years with stage II squamous cell lung carcinoma. CDR3 residues: CASSLRGYSGNTIYF. The CDR3 DNA follows: TGTGCCAGCAGCTTACGGGGATACTCTGGAAACACCATATATTTT.